This T cell receptor beta chain was documented in a study of post-analysis software for immune sequencing data. In the study overall: The disease courses covered relapsing-remitting, secondary progressive and progressive-relapsing multiple sclerosis.

Study outcomes and limitations: Patients carried roughly five TRBV segments more frequently than controls did, and TRBV5-6, TRBV5-1 and TRBV20-1 were among them. Among multiple sclerosis patients, normalized Chao1 diversity was significantly below that of controls.

This CDR3 is 17 amino acids long. Germline CDR1 MGHRA, CDR2 YSYEKL. V lost 0 bases to trimming and J lost 4 bases; unmatched junction nucleotides: 7. With regard to this clonotype: Its antigen remains unidentified.

Unique molecular identifiers were carried by the TCR beta cDNA libraries. The T cell input of 1 to 10 million gave about half a million cDNA molecules. TCRdb used MiXCR to reprocess the PCR reads, holding one entry per CDR3 protein. Of a few hundred thousand distinct CDR3 sequences listed, around 34% were seen once; the top ten hold around 5.2%. The receptor's source is a girl between 5 and 17 years old with multiple sclerosis. The chain is built from TRBV4-1 and TRBJ2-2; 8 bases are a match to TRBD2. Sequenced material: blood. CDR3 sequence: CASSQDLSGSGTGELFF. The CDR3, as DNA: TGCGCCAGCAGCCAAGATCTGAGCGGGAGTGGCACCGGGGAGCTGTTTTTT.